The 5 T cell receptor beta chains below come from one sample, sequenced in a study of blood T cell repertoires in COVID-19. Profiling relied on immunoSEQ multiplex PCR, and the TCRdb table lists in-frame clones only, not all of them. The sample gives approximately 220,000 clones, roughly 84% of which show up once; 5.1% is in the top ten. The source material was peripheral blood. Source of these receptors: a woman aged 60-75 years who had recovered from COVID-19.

CDR3 DNA: TGTGCCAGCTCACCACCGGGACAGGGGCCTTTCGAGCAGTACTTC. It is translated as CASSPPGQGPFEQYF. The V and J genes are TRBV18 and TRBJ2-7; 10 bases are a match to TRBD1. Losses at the gene ends were 0 bases for V and 6 bases for J; bases not matched to a gene: 5. The CDR3 extends over 15 amino acids. Germline values: CDR1 KGHSH, CDR2 LQKENI.

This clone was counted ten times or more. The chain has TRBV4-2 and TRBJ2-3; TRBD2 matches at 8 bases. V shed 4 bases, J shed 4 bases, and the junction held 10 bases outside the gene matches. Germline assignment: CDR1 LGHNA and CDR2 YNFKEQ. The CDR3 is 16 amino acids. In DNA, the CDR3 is TGTGCCAGCAGCCCAGGAATAGCGGGGATCTCAGATACGCAGTATTTT. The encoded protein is CASSPGIAGISDTQYF.

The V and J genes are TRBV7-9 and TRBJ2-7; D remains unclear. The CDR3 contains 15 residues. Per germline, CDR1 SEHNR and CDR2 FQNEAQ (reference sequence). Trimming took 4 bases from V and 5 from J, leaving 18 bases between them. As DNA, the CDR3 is TGTGCCAGCAGCTCCCATCGGATACTACCCCACGAGCAGTACTTC. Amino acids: CASSSHRILPHEQYF.

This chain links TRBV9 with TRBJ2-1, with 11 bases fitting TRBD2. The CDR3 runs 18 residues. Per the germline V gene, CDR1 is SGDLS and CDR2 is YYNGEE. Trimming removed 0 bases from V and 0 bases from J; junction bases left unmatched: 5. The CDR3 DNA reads TGTGCCAGCAGCGTAGTCGGTAGCGGGGGGGCCTCCTACAATGAGCAGTTCTTC. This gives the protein CASSVVGSGGASYNEQFF. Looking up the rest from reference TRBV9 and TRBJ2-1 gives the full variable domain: DSGVTQTPKHLITATGQRVTLRCSPRSGDLSVYWYQQSLDQGLQFLIQYYNGEERAKGNILERFSAQQFPDLHSELNLSSLELGDSALYFCASSVVGSGGASYNEQFFGPGTRLTVL.

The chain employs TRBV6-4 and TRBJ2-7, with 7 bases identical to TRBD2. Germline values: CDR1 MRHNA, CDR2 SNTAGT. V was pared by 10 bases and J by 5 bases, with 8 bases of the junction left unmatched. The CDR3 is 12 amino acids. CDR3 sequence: CATHPRGDEQYF. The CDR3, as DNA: TGTGCCACCCACCCACGGGGGGACGAGCAGTACTTC.